Sequencing of this T cell receptor beta chain was carried out in a study of human T cells and chemical hapten exposure (dated by TCRdb to the early 2020s). For the wider study: Libraries were pooled for sequencing, and per-sample TCR yields varied mainly because of small differences in library volumes within the pool. For every blood RNA sample, sequencing covered both the TCR alpha and TCR beta chains. Peripheral blood TCR repertoire changes were tracked in vivo in alopecia patients during primary and secondary sensitization to the hapten diphenylcyclopropenone (DPC).

Broader findings and caveats from the paper: DPC sensitization did not change the number of TCRs with a frequency above 1 in 1000, and there was no evidence of changes in global repertoire structure. Repeated subsampling changed both the strength of the expansion versus patch-test correlation and the threshold at which the correlation became significant.

Total RNA was extracted from unfractionated whole blood collected in Tempus Blood RNA tubes. As TCR sequencing controls, five healthy volunteers were used, with blood taken at day 0, 2 weeks and 6 weeks. Worth noting for this clonotype: It has no known antigen specificity. No base quality information exists; no much larger clone differs at one position.

From the cysteine through the phenylalanine, the CDR3 covers 14 amino acids. Only the CDR3 region is kept as DNA, spanning 42 bases read in frame from base 1. Looking up the germline V gene (reference sequence) yields CDR1 DFQATT and CDR2 SNEGSKA. V loses 6 bases, J loses 10 bases, and the germline ends lie 24 bases apart. Library preparation was by 5' RACE. Data came from an Illumina MiSeq. During library preparation, unique molecular identifiers were attached to individual cDNA molecules so that TCRs could be counted quantitatively and reproducibly. The published analysis was carried out like this. The median number of TCRs per sample was roughly 100,000, ranging from roughly 20,000 to 700,000. V, J and CDR3 annotation of the TCR reads was performed with the Decombinator software suite. Every sample was subsampled to the same number of TCRs (28,000) for the PS versus PT1 abundance plots. Expanded TCRs were defined as absent before sensitization and observed at least eight times at the 2-week time point. TCRdb took the public reads, trimmed them with fastp at Q25, ran MiXCR for clone calling and kept in-frame beta chains. Rows are combined by CDR3 protein, so each entry shows the most common genes and DNA. The V and J calls and clone size come from TCRdb's table, not from the authors' own analysis. The sample table shows more than 60,000 distinct CDR3 sequences, and approximately 15% are seen once. The ten largest make up 6.5% to 7% of the sample.

The chain is assembled from TRBV20-1 and TRBJ1-2, with TRBD1 perhaps the D gene, on 5 matching bases. This receptor was identified in a female donor in good health. The CDR3 protein: CSAQSGYGAYLYTF. The nucleotides are TGCAGTGCCCAATCGGGGTACGGGGCTTATCTCTACACCTTC.